The 31 T cell receptor beta chains below come from one sample, sequenced in a study of cytomegalovirus exposure and HLA in healthy donors. The protocol was immunoSEQ multiplex PCR, while the TCRdb copy is restricted to in-frame clones and leaves out a portion. The sample includes 130,000 to 150,000 clones, about nine tenths of them seen just once. Input material: PBMCs. These TCRs come from a man younger than 35 in good health and CMV-seronegative.

The chain combines TRBV5-1 with TRBJ2-3; TRBD2 is a possible D gene (5 bases). There are 17 residues in the CDR3. V gave up 1 base and J gave up 1 base, with 16 bases separating them. Germline V gives CDR1 SGHRS, CDR2 YFSETQ. CDR3 nucleotides: TGCGCCAGCAGCTTGATTCATTCGGGGAAGGGCACAGATACGCAGTATTTT. Its protein is CASSLIHSGKGTDTQYF.

This rearrangement joins TRBV5-6 to TRBJ1-4, with TRBD1 as a possible D gene (5 bases). The CDR3 is made up of 15 amino acids. In germline, CDR1 is SGHDT, CDR2 YYEEEE. Trimming cost V 0 bases and J 0 bases, with 6 bases left between them. The CDR3, as DNA: TGTGCCAGCAGCTTGGTAGGGGCAACTAATGAAAAACTGTTTTTT. Translating it yields CASSLVGATNEKLFF.

This clone is a singleton in its sample. As DNA, the CDR3 is TGTGCCAGCAGCAATTCGACAGGGGGCTTTCCCCATTACGAGCAGTACGTC. The encoded protein is CASSNSTGGFPHYEQYV. The chain employs TRBV5-4 and TRBJ2-7; TRBD1 aligns across 10 bases. In germline, CDR1 is SGHNT, CDR2 YYREEE (reference sequence). The CDR3 runs to 17 residues. The V and J ends lost 4 bases and 4 bases, in that order; junction bases with no gene match: 14.

This clone was picked up one time. The genes are TRBV19 and TRBJ2-1; TRBD2 aligns across 7 bases. Losses at the gene ends were 2 bases for V and 2 bases for J; bases not matched to a gene: 6. This CDR3 is built from 16 residues. Germline V gene lookup returns CDR1 LNHDA and CDR2 SQIVND (reference sequence). The CDR3 here is CASSIPGRPAYNEQFF. The CDR3 DNA follows: TGTGCCAGTAGTATACCCGGGAGGCCCGCCTACAATGAGCAGTTCTTC.

The V and J genes are TRBV7-9 and TRBJ1-1; 8 nucleotides align to TRBD1. CDR1 is SEHNR, CDR2 FQNEAQ, per germline (reference sequence). V dropped 4 bases and J dropped 1; count of bases not matched to a gene: 8. The CDR3 covers 16 residues. CDR3 amino acids: CASSYPTGQGNTEAFF. In DNA, the CDR3 is TGTGCCAGCAGCTACCCGACCGGACAGGGGAACACTGAAGCTTTCTTT. The whole variable domain, remainder taken from reference TRBV7-9 and TRBJ1-1, is DTGVSQNPRHKITKRGQNVTFRCDPISEHNRLYWYRQTLGQGPEFLTYFQNEAQLEKSRLLSDRFSAERPKGSFSTLEIQRTEQGDSAMYLCASSYPTGQGNTEAFFGQGTRLTVV.

The chain recombines TRBV19 with TRBJ2-1, with 9 bases identical to TRBD1. There are 15 residues in the CDR3. After removal of 3 bases from V and 6 bases from J, the junction contained 6 bases not matched to a gene. Germline V gene sequence: CDR1 LNHDA, CDR2 SQIVND (reference sequence). As DNA, the CDR3 is TGTGCCAGTAGTATCCCGGGACAGGGAGGCAATGAGCAGTTCTTC. Residues: CASSIPGQGGNEQFF.

V gene TRBV7-9 combines with J gene TRBJ2-5, with a weak D call TRBD2 (7 bases). From germline, CDR1 is SEHNR and CDR2 FQNEAQ (reference sequence). The CDR3 runs 14 residues. With 2 bases removed from V and 5 bases from J, the gap between germline ends came to 12 bases. CDR3 residues: CASSLTGRVETQYF. The CDR3 DNA reads as TGTGCCAGCAGCTTAACAGGGAGGGTCGAGACCCAGTACTTC.

Of note for this clone: Other nucleotide sequences from this sample produce the same CDR3. The V and J genes are TRBV5-1 and TRBJ2-3, with 9 positions matching TRBD2. V trimming: 2 bases; J trimming: 6 bases; junction bases outside the gene matches: 7. The CDR3 covers 15 residues. Germline V CDR1 and CDR2: SGHRS, YFSETQ. Here the CDR3 DNA reads TGCGCCAGCAGCTTAAGGGGACTAGCCCTGGATACGCAGTATTTT. This codes for CASSLRGLALDTQYF.

The V gene is TRBV27, the J gene TRBJ2-3; D call uncertain. V shed 5 bases and J shed 0 bases, with 6 bases lying between them. Germline CDR1 and CDR2: MNHEY and SMNVEV (reference sequence). The CDR3 spans 13 residues. CDR3 in DNA: TGTGCCAGCAGTACCGGGAGCACAGATACGCAGTATTTT. Protein sequence: CASSTGSTDTQYF.

The V and J genes are TRBV29-1 and TRBJ1-2; 9 nucleotides align to TRBD1. This CDR3 comprises 15 residues. Germline V gene lookup returns CDR1 SQVTM and CDR2 ANQGSEA. After removal of 5 bases from V and 4 bases from J, the junction contained 11 bases not matched to a gene. CDR3 nucleotide sequence: TGCAGCGTTTGGTACAGGGGGCTAAGGGGCTATGGCTACACCTTC. Translated: CSVWYRGLRGYGYTF. The whole variable domain, filled in from reference TRBV29-1 and TRBJ1-2, reads SAVISQKPSRDICQRGTSLTIQCQVDSQVTMMFWYRQQPGQSLTLIATANQGSEATYESGFVIDKFPISRPNLTFSTLTVSNMSPEDSSIYLCSVWYRGLRGYGYTFGSGTRLTVV.

The chain is built from TRBV7-6 and TRBJ1-3, with D hard to call. Trimming removed 0 bases from V and 0 bases from J, with 9 bases in between. This CDR3 has 16 residues. Germline V gene lookup returns CDR1 SGHVS and CDR2 FNYEAQ. CDR3 loop: CASSLAGGISGNTIYF. Written as DNA, the CDR3 is TGTGCCAGCAGCTTAGCCGGCGGGATCTCTGGAAACACCATATATTTT.

V and J are TRBV27 and TRBJ2-1; 12 bases agree with TRBD2. Per germline, CDR1 MNHEY and CDR2 SMNVEV (reference sequence). J was trimmed by 8 bases and V by 0 bases; bases with no gene match: 2. This CDR3 has 15 residues. This CDR3 reads CASSLSTSGSYEQFF. The CDR3 region has the DNA TGTGCCAGCAGTTTATCGACTAGCGGGAGCTATGAGCAGTTCTTC.

The chain uses TRBV5-1 and TRBJ1-5; TRBD1 aligns across 7 bases. V trimming: 8 bases; J trimming: 0 bases; junction bases outside the gene matches: 2. Germline V gene data show CDR1 as SGHRS and CDR2 as YFSETQ. The CDR3 runs to 13 residues. The CDR3 loop reads CASRQGSNQPQHF. The CDR3 bases are TGCGCCAGTCGACAGGGTAGCAATCAGCCCCAGCATTTT.

The V gene is TRBV9, the J gene TRBJ2-1; D call uncertain. Trimming stripped 0 bases from V and 9 bases from J, with 7 bases between. The germline V gene encodes CDR1 SGDLS and CDR2 YYNGEE. This CDR3 has 12 amino acids. Here the CDR3 reads CASSVDLREQFF. CDR3 coding DNA: TGTGCCAGCAGCGTAGACTTGCGTGAGCAGTTCTTC.

The chain employs TRBV19 and TRBJ2-3; D call uncertain. Germline CDR1 and CDR2: LNHDA and SQIVND (reference sequence). V was trimmed by 3 bases and J by 4 bases, leaving 11 bases between them. This CDR3 comprises 14 residues. In nucleotides, the CDR3 is TGTGCCAGTAGTATTCTGGAGTCCGCAGATACGCAGTATTTT. Translating it yields CASSILESADTQYF.

The chain is built from TRBV11-1 and TRBJ2-7; 7 bases agree with TRBD1. Germline V gene sequence: CDR1 SGHAT, CDR2 FQDESV (reference sequence). The CDR3 sequence is 14 residues long. V lost 0 bases to trimming and J lost 3 bases; unmatched junction nucleotides: 2. The CDR3 is CASSLATGIYEQYF. CDR3 sequence (DNA): TGTGCCAGCAGCTTAGCGACAGGGATCTACGAGCAGTACTTC. Complete variable domain (other parts from reference TRBV11-1 and TRBJ2-7): EAEVAQSPRYKITEKSQAVAFWCDPISGHATLYWYRQILGQGPELLVQFQDESVVDDSQLPKDRFSAERLKGVDSTLKIQPAELGDSAMYLCASSLATGIYEQYFGPGTRLTVT.

This clone was seen a few times. The chain carries TRBV27 and TRBJ1-5; D is uncertain. V lost 0 bases and J lost 4, with 4 bases in between. CDR1 is MNHEY and CDR2 is SMNVEV in the germline V gene (reference sequence). The CDR3 runs to 13 residues. CDR3 residues: CASSLSRNQPQHF. DNA of the CDR3: TGTGCCAGCAGTTTATCGAGGAATCAGCCCCAGCATTTT.

The chain employs TRBV4-3 and TRBJ2-2; 10 nucleotides align to TRBD1. V was clipped by 3 bases and J by 3 bases; unmatched bases: 4. CDR1 and CDR2 (germline): LGHNA, YSLEER. This CDR3 comprises 16 residues. CDR3 nucleotides: TGCGCCAGCAGCCATAGAGGGACAGGGGACACCGGGGAGCTGTTTTTT. It codes for CASSHRGTGDTGELFF.

V usage is TRBV2 and J usage is TRBJ2-1; TRBD2 might be the D (6 bases). The V end was cut by 1 base, the J end by 6 bases, with 19 bases between. Looked up from germline, CDR1 is SNHLY and CDR2 is FYNNEI. The CDR3 totals 17 residues. CDR3 residues: CASSEGGLPIKSNEQFF. CDR3 nucleotides: TGTGCCAGCAGTGAAGGGGGACTCCCCATTAAATCCAATGAGCAGTTCTTC.

J is TRBJ1-4 and V is TRBV7-9, with no clear D. Trimming took 1 base from V and 0 from J, leaving 9 bases between them. The V gene's germline CDR1 is SEHNR and CDR2 FQNEAQ (reference sequence). The CDR3 is made up of 16 amino acids. DNA of the CDR3: TGTGCCAGCAGCTTAGATTCAGTTGCAACTAATGAAAAACTGTTTTTT. Translation: CASSLDSVATNEKLFF. Full variable domain (remainder filled in from reference TRBV7-9 and TRBJ1-4): DTGVSQNPRHKITKRGQNVTFRCDPISEHNRLYWYRQTLGQGPEFLTYFQNEAQLEKSRLLSDRFSAERPKGSFSTLEIQRTEQGDSAMYLCASSLDSVATNEKLFFGSGTQLSVL.

V usage is TRBV7-9 and J usage is TRBJ1-1, with D possibly matching TRBD1 (5 bases). The CDR3 spans 19 residues. V was clipped by 3 bases and J by 0 bases, with 23 bases between them. CDR1 and CDR2 (germline): SEHNR, FQNEAQ (reference sequence). In nucleotides, the CDR3 is TGTGCCAGCAGCTTCGGACATCTTGGGTTCACTGGTCTGAACACTGAAGCTTTCTTT. It specifies CASSFGHLGFTGLNTEAFF. The complete variable domain, with remaining parts taken from reference TRBV7-9 and TRBJ1-1, reads DTGVSQNPRHKITKRGQNVTFRCDPISEHNRLYWYRQTLGQGPEFLTYFQNEAQLEKSRLLSDRFSAERPKGSFSTLEIQRTEQGDSAMYLCASSFGHLGFTGLNTEAFFGQGTRLTVV.

A single count supports this clone. CDR3 sequence (DNA): TGTGCCAGCAGTCAGACAGGGGCGGGCACCGGGGAGCTGTTTTTT. Its protein product is CASSQTGAGTGELFF. The chain links TRBV25-1 to TRBJ2-2; 8 nucleotides line up with TRBD1. V lost 5 bases to trimming and J lost 4 bases; unmatched junction nucleotides: 6. Germline lookup yields CDR1 MGHDK and CDR2 SYGVNS. There are 15 residues in the CDR3.

The chain uses TRBV15 and TRBJ2-5; D not resolved. The J call could be wrong; TRBJ2-7 is a better fit for the DNA end. From germline, CDR1 is LNHNV and CDR2 YYDKDF (reference sequence). This CDR3 comprises 15 residues. The CDR3 loop reads CATSRVPKPFHEQYF. CDR3 coding DNA: TGTGCCACCAGCAGAGTCCCCAAACCCTTCCACGAGCAGTACTTC.

The chain recombines TRBV9 with TRBJ2-3; weak D call: TRBD2 (6 bases). CDR3 length: 14 residues. V lost 2 bases to trimming and J lost 2 bases, with 9 bases between them. Germline V CDR1 and CDR2: SGDLS, YYNGEE. This chain's CDR3 is CASSVGGNTDTQYF. For the CDR3, the DNA is TGTGCCAGCAGCGTTGGGGGGAACACAGATACGCAGTATTTT.

This sequence joins TRBV28 and TRBJ2-5; the match to TRBD2 covers 13 bases. CDR1 and CDR2 from the germline V gene are MDHEN and SYDVKM. The ends lost 6 bases at V and 3 bases at J; junction bases unmatched: 10. The CDR3 runs 17 residues. The DNA of the CDR3 is TGTGCCAGCAGCCGACTAGCGGGGGGACTCCGGAAAGAGACCCAGTACTTC. Its translation is CASSRLAGGLRKETQYF.

The chain carries TRBV15 and TRBJ2-5; D is possibly TRBD2 (6 bases). Germline CDR1 reads LNHNV; CDR2 reads YYDKDF (reference sequence). V was clipped by 8 bases and J by 5 bases, with 9 bases between them. The CDR3 has 11 amino acids. This CDR3 is CATRREETQYF. DNA of the CDR3: TGTGCCACCCGGAGGGAGGAGACCCAGTACTTC.

The chain employs TRBV27 and TRBJ1-6; weak D call: TRBD1 (5 bases). The CDR3 spans 14 residues. Germline CDR1 and CDR2: MNHEY and SMNVEV (reference sequence). V lost 5 bases and J 7 bases, leaving 12 bases between the germline ends. This chain's CDR3 is CASSNREGNSPLHF. The CDR3 nucleotides read TGTGCCAGCAGTAATAGGGAGGGGAATTCACCCCTCCACTTT.

V and J are TRBV13 and TRBJ2-6; D might be TRBD1 (6 bases). The CDR3 is made up of 17 amino acids. Germline V CDR1 and CDR2: PRHDT, FYEKMQ (reference sequence). V gave up 6 bases and J gave up 4 bases, with 19 bases separating them. CDR3 amino acids: CASSLTQGMWGANVLTF. The CDR3 DNA reads TGTGCCAGCAGTCTCACGCAGGGGATGTGGGGGGCCAACGTCCTGACTTTC.

The V and J genes are TRBV2 and TRBJ2-1; 13 nucleotides agree with TRBD2. CDR1 is SNHLY and CDR2 is FYNNEI in the germline V gene. The V gene end was trimmed by 10 bases and the J gene end by 4 bases; junction bases not matched to a gene: 7. The CDR3 extends over 15 amino acids. CDR3 in DNA: TGTGCCACCACGACTAGCGGGGGGCAATACAATGAGCAGTTCTTC. The encoded protein is CATTTSGGQYNEQFF.

The chain is built from TRBV5-6 and TRBJ2-7; 7 nucleotides agree with TRBD2. The CDR3 has 15 residues. With V trimmed by 0 bases and J by 5 bases, 8 bases remained unmatched. Germline CDR1 reads SGHDT; CDR2 reads YYEEEE. The CDR3 loop reads CASSLVRGVRNEQYF. The DNA of the CDR3 is TGTGCCAGCAGCTTGGTCCGGGGGGTTCGGAACGAGCAGTACTTC.

The chain links TRBV19 to TRBJ1-2; possibly TRBD1 for D (5 bases). This CDR3 comprises 14 residues. Germline V gene data show CDR1 as LNHDA and CDR2 as SQIVND (reference sequence). V lost 3 bases, J lost 5 bases, and 13 bases lay in between. For the CDR3, the DNA is TGTGCCAGTAGTATCGTCGACAGCCGGTATGGCTACACCTTC. This codes for CASSIVDSRYGYTF. The full variable domain, in which reference TRBV19 and TRBJ1-2 provide the parts outside the CDR3, is DGGITQSPKYLFRKEGQNVTLSCEQNLNHDAMYWYRQDPGQGLRLIYYSQIVNDFQKGDIAEGYSVSREKKESFPLTVTSAQKNPTAFYLCASSIVDSRYGYTFGSGTRLTVV.